Each of the 27 T cell receptor beta chains below was sequenced from the same sample in a study of blood T cell repertoires in COVID-19. The data were produced by immunoSEQ multiplex PCR, yet TCRdb's version contains in-frame clones alone and is incomplete. The sample yields a few hundred thousand clones, around 85% seen once. Material: PBMCs or T cells enriched from blood (not recorded which). Receptors originate from a man between 40 and 49 years old who had recovered from COVID-19.

This chain connects TRBV9 to TRBJ1-2; TRBD1 aligns across 11 bases. Germline V gene sequence: CDR1 SGDLS, CDR2 YYNGEE. Trimming cost V 4 bases and J 0 bases; bases outside gene matches: 17. CDR3 length equals 20 residues. The CDR3 nucleotides read TGTGCCAGCAGCAAAGTACCGGGACAGGGGGATTTTCGCTCTAACTATGGCTACACCTTC. Protein sequence: CASSKVPGQGDFRSNYGYTF.

CDR3 sequence (DNA): TGTGCCAGCAGTCCCTCTAGCGGTCCAGGGGAGACCCAGTACTTC. This codes for CASSPSSGPGETQYF. The J gene is TRBJ2-5, the V gene TRBV27; 7 nucleotides match TRBD2. V dropped 5 bases and J dropped 5; count of bases not matched to a gene: 11. Per the germline V gene, CDR1 is MNHEY and CDR2 is SMNVEV (reference sequence). This CDR3 contains 15 residues.

The CDR3 sequence: CASSEGTANTEAFF. CDR3 nucleotide sequence: TGTGCCAGCAGCGAAGGGACAGCCAACACTGAAGCTTTCTTT. V is TRBV7-6 and J is TRBJ1-1; 7 bases are shared with TRBD1. CDR3 length: 14 residues. V was pared by 5 bases and J by 2 bases, with 5 bases of the junction left unmatched. The germline V gene has CDR1 SGHVS and CDR2 FNYEAQ. The full variable domain, in which reference TRBV7-6 and TRBJ1-1 provide the parts outside the CDR3, is GAGVSQSPRYKVTKRGQDVALRCDPISGHVSLYWYRQALGQGPEFLTYFNYEAQQDKSGLPNDRFSAERPEGSISTLTIQRTEQRDSAMYRCASSEGTANTEAFFGQGTRLTVV.

This chain links TRBV23-1 with TRBJ1-1; D unclear. TRBV23-1 is labeled an ORF, and its function is uncertain. Deletions cut 0 bases from V and 0 bases from J, with 11 bases between. The CDR3 loop spans 16 amino acids. Here the CDR3 reads CASSQSRKLMNTEAFF. Here the CDR3 DNA reads TGCGCCAGCAGTCAATCTAGAAAGCTCATGAACACTGAAGCTTTCTTT.

The chain recombines TRBV11-3 with TRBJ1-1; 7 positions match TRBD1. Looked up from germline, CDR1 is SGHNT and CDR2 is YENEEA. Trimming cost V 6 bases and J 2 bases; bases outside gene matches: 6. The CDR3 contains 14 residues. This CDR3 is CASSADRENTEAFF. In nucleotides, the CDR3 is TGTGCCAGCAGTGCCGACAGGGAAAACACTGAAGCTTTCTTT.

The chain joins TRBV4-3 to TRBJ2-2; D is perhaps TRBD2 (5 bases). With 1 base removed from V and 6 bases from J, the gap between germline ends came to 12 bases. The CDR3 runs to 15 residues. The germline gives CDR1 LGHNA, CDR2 YSLEER. The CDR3 is CASSQGLAGAGELFF. In nucleotides, the CDR3 is TGCGCCAGCAGCCAAGGCCTAGCCGGCGCCGGGGAGCTGTTTTTT.

V is TRBV5-4 and J is TRBJ2-7, with 12 bases that match TRBD2. The V and J ends lost 3 bases and 2 bases, in that order; junction bases with no gene match: 15. The germline V gene has CDR1 SGHNT and CDR2 YYREEE (reference sequence). There are 19 residues in the CDR3. This CDR3 reads CASSSGHLPGLAGPYEQYF. For the CDR3, the DNA is TGTGCCAGCAGCTCCGGACATTTACCGGGACTAGCGGGCCCCTACGAGCAGTACTTC.

The chain recombines TRBV5-3 with TRBJ2-7; 10 bases align to TRBD1. TRBV5-3 is identified as an open reading frame with a role that is uncertain. The CDR3 runs 15 residues. Unmatched junction bases numbered 9, after V lost 5 bases and J lost 4 bases. CDR3 sequence (DNA): TGTGCCAGAAGTACGGTGGGGACAGGGGAATACGAGCAGTACTTC. This translates into CARSTVGTGEYEQYF.

In this sample, this clone turned up once. This chain joins TRBV30 and TRBJ2-7; TRBD1 matches 11 bases. CDR3 length equals 15 residues. V dropped 4 bases and J dropped 5; count of bases not matched to a gene: 10. Germline V lookup: CDR1 GTSNPN, CDR2 SVGIG (reference sequence). CDR3 sequence: CAWTRGTGGGNEQYF. Written as DNA, the CDR3 is TGTGCCTGGACCCGGGGGACAGGGGGTGGTAACGAGCAGTACTTC.

The rearrangement links TRBV18 to TRBJ1-5; D possibly corresponds to TRBD1 (5 bases). The germline V gene encodes CDR1 KGHSH and CDR2 LQKENI. Trimming stripped 3 bases from V and 0 bases from J, with 15 bases between. This CDR3 is built from 17 residues. This CDR3 reads CASSPQGLGGSNQPQHF. CDR3 DNA sequence: TGTGCCAGCTCACCGCAGGGCCTGGGGGGTAGCAATCAGCCCCAGCATTTT.

The chain is built from TRBV6-1 and TRBJ1-5; TRBD1 aligns across 8 bases. In germline, CDR1 is MNHNS, CDR2 SASEGT. V shed 4 bases, J shed 6 bases, and the junction held 11 bases outside the gene matches. The CDR3 extends over 16 amino acids. CDR3 sequence reads: CASSARRGTGPQPQHF. In DNA, the CDR3 is TGTGCCAGCAGTGCCAGGAGGGGGACAGGCCCTCAGCCCCAGCATTTT.

The rearrangement links TRBV6-6 to TRBJ1-2; D unclear. Germline assignment: CDR1 MNHNY and CDR2 SVGAGI (reference sequence). There are 17 residues in the CDR3. Trimming removed 5 bases from V and 4 bases from J, with 23 bases in between. Here the CDR3 reads CASSPVEDFQLGYGYTF. For the CDR3, the DNA is TGTGCCAGCAGTCCCGTAGAGGACTTCCAACTGGGCTATGGCTACACCTTC.

CDR3 residues: CAWGGLEQFF. The CDR3 nucleotides read TGTGCCTGGGGGGGCCTGGAGCAGTTCTTC. The chain uses TRBV30 and TRBJ2-1, with D maybe TRBD1 (6 bases). V was cut by 5 bases and J by 10 bases, with 9 bases left in between. Germline CDR1 and CDR2: GTSNPN and SVGIG (reference sequence). This CDR3 has 10 residues.

The chain couples TRBV19 to TRBJ2-1; 16 bases are a match to TRBD2. The CDR3 runs 17 residues. Per the germline V gene, CDR1 is LNHDA and CDR2 is SQIVND (reference sequence). V trimming: 10 bases; J trimming: 4 bases; junction bases outside the gene matches: 10. CDR3 coding DNA: TGTGCCACCGGGACTAGCGGGAGGGCGCCCCCTTACAATGAGCAGTTCTTC. It specifies CATGTSGRAPPYNEQFF.

This chain uses TRBV9 with TRBJ2-3; D possibly corresponds to TRBD1 (6 bases). Germline loops: CDR1 SGDLS, CDR2 YYNGEE. This CDR3 contains 13 residues. The V end was cut by 0 bases, the J end by 4 bases, with 6 bases between. CDR3 DNA sequence: TGTGCCAGCAGCGTAGGGGGGCCAGATACGCAGTATTTT. It specifies CASSVGGPDTQYF. The full variable domain, in which reference TRBV9 and TRBJ2-3 provide the parts outside the CDR3, is DSGVTQTPKHLITATGQRVTLRCSPRSGDLSVYWYQQSLDQGLQFLIQYYNGEERAKGNILERFSAQQFPDLHSELNLSSLELGDSALYFCASSVGGPDTQYFGPGTRLTVL.

The V call is TRBV3-1 (or the pseudogene TRBV3-2), the J call TRBJ2-5; 8 bases align to TRBD1. Germline assignment: CDR1 LGHDT and CDR2 YNNKEL (reference sequence). The CDR3 has 17 amino acids. J lost 5 bases, V lost 0 bases, and 11 bases had no gene match. CDR3 amino acids: CASSQDVGQGNVETQYF. The CDR3 nucleotides read TGTGCCAGCAGCCAAGATGTCGGACAGGGTAATGTTGAGACCCAGTACTTC.

The chain links TRBV5-6 to TRBJ2-7; TRBD2 might be the D (7 bases). V lost 4 bases and J lost 3, with 20 bases in between. The germline V gene has CDR1 SGHDT and CDR2 YYEEEE. The CDR3 loop spans 16 amino acids. The CDR3 DNA is TGTGCCAGCAGCGGGGAGGGGGGCGTAACCTTCTACGAGCAGTACTTC. It translates to CASSGEGGVTFYEQYF.

This sequence joins TRBV20-1 and TRBJ2-1; D gene unclear. This CDR3 spans 10 amino acids. Germline values: CDR1 DFQATT, CDR2 SNEGSKA (reference sequence). Trimming shortened V by 5 bases and J by 7 bases, and 6 bases separated the two germline ends. This chain's CDR3 is CSAFINEQFF. CDR3 bases: TGCAGTGCTTTCATTAATGAGCAGTTCTTC.

The chain recombines TRBV11-2 with TRBJ2-1, with 9 bases lining up with TRBD2. Germline V gene lookup returns CDR1 SGHAT and CDR2 FQNNGV. This CDR3 has 15 amino acids. V dropped 5 bases and J dropped 4; count of bases not matched to a gene: 6. This CDR3 is CASSIAGAFYNEQFF. Written as DNA, the CDR3 is TGTGCCAGCAGCATAGCGGGAGCGTTTTACAATGAGCAGTTCTTC.

Turning to this clone: In the same sample, other DNA sequences code for this CDR3. V is TRBV5-4 and J is TRBJ2-1; the match to TRBD2 covers 10 bases. The CDR3 is 15 amino acids. The ends lost 2 bases at V and 3 bases at J; junction bases unmatched: 2. Looked up from germline, CDR1 is SGHNT and CDR2 is YYREEE (reference sequence). CDR3 DNA sequence: TGTGCCAGCAGCTTAGCGGGAGGGGTCTACAATGAGCAGTTCTTC. Protein: CASSLAGGVYNEQFF.

This rearrangement joins TRBV29-1 to TRBJ1-1; D might be TRBD1 (6 bases). Germline V lookup: CDR1 SQVTM, CDR2 ANQGSEA. This CDR3 has 12 residues. V was pared by 3 bases and J by 4 bases, with 9 bases between. CDR3 protein: CSVDSRGTEAFF. CDR3 sequence (DNA): TGCAGCGTTGACTCCAGGGGCACTGAAGCTTTCTTT.

The CDR3 is CASSPYRNTEAFF. The CDR3 DNA reads TGTGCCAGCTCACCTTACAGGAACACTGAAGCTTTCTTT. This sequence joins TRBV18 and TRBJ1-1; no definite D call. Germline lookup yields CDR1 KGHSH and CDR2 LQKENI. Trimming took 3 bases from V and 1 from J, leaving 6 bases between them. This CDR3 spans 13 amino acids.

The chain combines TRBV9 with TRBJ2-7; TRBD2 might be the D (6 bases). This CDR3 has 15 residues. V lost 0 bases, J lost 0 bases, and 10 bases lay in between. CDR1 and CDR2 from the germline V gene are SGDLS and YYNGEE. CDR3 bases: TGTGCCAGCAGCGTAGTGCCCGGGAGCTCCTACGAGCAGTACTTC. Its translation: CASSVVPGSSYEQYF.

The chain is built from TRBV9 and TRBJ2-7, with D possibly being TRBD1 (6 bases). The CDR3 loop spans 14 amino acids. The V gene's germline CDR1 is SGDLS and CDR2 YYNGEE. V lost 2 bases, J lost 1 base, and 10 bases lay in between. CDR3 amino acids: CASSVRDMSYEQYF. DNA for the CDR3: TGTGCCAGCAGCGTCCGGGACATGTCCTACGAGCAGTACTTC.

The chain links TRBV5-1 to TRBJ2-3; 10 bases line up with TRBD2. V gave up 1 base and J gave up 1 base; unmatched junction bases: 3. Germline-derived CDR1 and CDR2 are SGHRS and YFSETQ. The CDR3 is 16 residues long. CDR3 in DNA: TGCGCCAGCAGCTTGATAGCGGGAGGTGGCACAGATACGCAGTATTTT. It specifies CASSLIAGGGTDTQYF.

V gene TRBV11-3 combines with J gene TRBJ2-7; TRBD2 matches 9 bases. This CDR3 has 18 amino acids. J was trimmed by 3 bases and V by 1 base; bases with no gene match: 13. Per germline, CDR1 SGHNT and CDR2 YENEEA. The CDR3 DNA reads TGTGCCAGCAGCTTAGTCCCGACTAGCGGAGGCGGGGTCTACGAGCAGTACTTC. Amino acids: CASSLVPTSGGGVYEQYF.

The rearrangement uses TRBV18 and TRBJ1-2; TRBD1 aligns across 9 bases. CDR1 and CDR2 (germline): KGHSH, LQKENI. Trimming at V came to 3 bases and at J to 2 bases, leaving 4 bases not matched to a gene. The CDR3 runs 15 residues. In DNA form, the CDR3 reads TGTGCCAGCTCACCTGCCGGGACAGGGAACTATGGCTACACCTTC. This sequence encodes CASSPAGTGNYGYTF.